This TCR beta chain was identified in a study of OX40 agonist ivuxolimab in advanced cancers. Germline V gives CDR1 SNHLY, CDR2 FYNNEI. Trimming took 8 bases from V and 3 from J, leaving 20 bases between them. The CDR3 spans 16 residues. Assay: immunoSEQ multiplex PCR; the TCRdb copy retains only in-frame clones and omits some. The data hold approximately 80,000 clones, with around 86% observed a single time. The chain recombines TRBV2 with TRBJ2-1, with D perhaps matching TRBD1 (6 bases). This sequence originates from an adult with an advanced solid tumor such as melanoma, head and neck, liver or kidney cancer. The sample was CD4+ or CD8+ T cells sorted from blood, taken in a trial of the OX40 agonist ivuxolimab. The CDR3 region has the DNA TGTGCCAGCCTACAGAGAGGGGGAGAGGGCTACAATGAGCAGTTCTTC. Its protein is CASLQRGGEGYNEQFF.